Described below is a single T cell receptor (beta chain) sequence and its context. Generated by immunoSEQ multiplex PCR, the TCRdb table keeps only in-frame clones and is missing some. The sample lists 54,000 or so clones; around 84% were seen once. Specified time point: pretreatment peripheral blood. This specimen belongs to a study of PD-L1 blockade in urothelial cancer. The CDR3 contains 15 residues. The sample was PBMCs, taken around atezolizumab (anti-PD-L1) treatment. V is TRBV21-1 and J is TRBJ2-5; the table gives TRBD2 as D, unverified against the DNA. TRBV21-1 is a pseudogene segment. This clonotype originated in a man aged 50 to 59 with urothelial cancer. The CDR3 protein is CASSNGRTYQETQYF. CDR3 in DNA: TGTGCCAGCAGCAACGGGAGAACTTACCAAGAGACCCAGTACTTC.